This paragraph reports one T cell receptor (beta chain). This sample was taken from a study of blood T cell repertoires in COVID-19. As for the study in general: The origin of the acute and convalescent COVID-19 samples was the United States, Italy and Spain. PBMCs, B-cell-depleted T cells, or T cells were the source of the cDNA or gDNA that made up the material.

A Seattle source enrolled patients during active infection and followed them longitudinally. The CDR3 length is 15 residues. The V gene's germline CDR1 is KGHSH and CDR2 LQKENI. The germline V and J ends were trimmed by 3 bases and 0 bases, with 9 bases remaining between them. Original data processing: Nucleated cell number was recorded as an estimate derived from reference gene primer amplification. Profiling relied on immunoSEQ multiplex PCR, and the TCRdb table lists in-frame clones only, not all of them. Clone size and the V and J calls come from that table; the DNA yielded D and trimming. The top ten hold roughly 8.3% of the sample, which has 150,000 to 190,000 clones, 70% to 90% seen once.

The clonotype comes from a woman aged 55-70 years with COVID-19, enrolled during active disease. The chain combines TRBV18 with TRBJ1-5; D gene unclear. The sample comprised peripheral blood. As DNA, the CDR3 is TGTGCCAGCTCACCGGAGCGAGATAGCAATCAGCCCCAGCATTTT. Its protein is CASSPERDSNQPQHF.